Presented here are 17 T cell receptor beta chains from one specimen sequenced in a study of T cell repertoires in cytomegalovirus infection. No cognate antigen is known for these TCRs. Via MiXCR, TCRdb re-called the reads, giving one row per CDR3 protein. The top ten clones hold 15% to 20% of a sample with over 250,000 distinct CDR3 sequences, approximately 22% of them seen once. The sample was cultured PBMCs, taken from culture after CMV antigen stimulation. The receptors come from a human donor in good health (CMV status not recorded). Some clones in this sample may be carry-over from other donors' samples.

The CDR3 coding sequence is TGTGCCAGCAGCCAACGCCAGCTCCGACCAGGGGACTTTTTTGTCTCTGGAAACACCATATATTTT. This codes for CASSQRQLRPGDFFVSGNTIYF. The chain recombines TRBV4-2 with TRBJ1-3; D perhaps matches TRBD1 (6 bases). Trimming pared 2 bases from V and 0 bases from J, leaving 29 bases between. The CDR3 sequence is 22 residues long. The germline gives CDR1 LGHNA, CDR2 YNFKEQ.

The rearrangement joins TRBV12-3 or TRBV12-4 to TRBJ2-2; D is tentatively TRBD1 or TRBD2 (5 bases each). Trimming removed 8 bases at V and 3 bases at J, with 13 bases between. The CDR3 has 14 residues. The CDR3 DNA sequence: TGTGCCAGCGGGGACCCCTGGGACACCGGGGAGCTGTTTTTT. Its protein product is CASGDPWDTGELFF.

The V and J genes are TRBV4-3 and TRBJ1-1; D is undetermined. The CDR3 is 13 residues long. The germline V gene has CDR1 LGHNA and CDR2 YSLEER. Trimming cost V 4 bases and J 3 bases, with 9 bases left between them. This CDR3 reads CASSPYADTEAFF. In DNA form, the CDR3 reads TGCGCCAGCAGCCCCTACGCAGACACTGAAGCTTTCTTT.

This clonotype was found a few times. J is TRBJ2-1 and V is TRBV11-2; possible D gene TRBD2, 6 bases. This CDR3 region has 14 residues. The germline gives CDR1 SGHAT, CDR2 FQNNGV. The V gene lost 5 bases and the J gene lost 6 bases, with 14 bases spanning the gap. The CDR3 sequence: CASSETAGPNEQFF. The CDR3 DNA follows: TGTGCCAGCAGCGAAACTGCGGGGCCCAATGAGCAGTTCTTC.

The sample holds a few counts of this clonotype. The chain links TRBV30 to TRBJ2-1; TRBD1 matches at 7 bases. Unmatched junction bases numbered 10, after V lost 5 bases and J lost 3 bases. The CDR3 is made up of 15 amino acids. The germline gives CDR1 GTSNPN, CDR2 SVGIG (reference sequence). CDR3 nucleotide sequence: TGTGCCTGGGGTTCTGGGACAGCCTTCTACAATGAGCAGTTCTTC. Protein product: CAWGSGTAFYNEQFF. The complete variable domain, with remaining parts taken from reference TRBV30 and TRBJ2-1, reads SQTIHQWPATLVQPVGSPLSLECTVEGTSNPNLYWYRQAAGRGLQLLFYSVGIGQISSEVPQNLSASRPQDRQFILSSKKLLLSDSGFYLCAWGSGTAFYNEQFFGPGTRLTVL.

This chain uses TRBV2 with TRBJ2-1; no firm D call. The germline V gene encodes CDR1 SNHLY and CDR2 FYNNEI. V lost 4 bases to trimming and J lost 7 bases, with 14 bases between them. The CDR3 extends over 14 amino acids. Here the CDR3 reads CASSVYSLGNEQFF. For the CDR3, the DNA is TGTGCCAGCAGTGTGTATAGTCTGGGGAATGAGCAGTTCTTC.

In DNA, the CDR3 is TGCAGTGCTAGAGAGGGTCTAGCGTTGAATGAGCAGTTCTTC. This encodes CSAREGLALNEQFF. This sequence joins TRBV20-1 and TRBJ2-1, with D tentatively TRBD2 (6 bases). V was pared by 0 bases and J by 7 bases, with 13 bases between. CDR3 length: 14 amino acids. The germline CDR1 and CDR2 sequences are DFQATT and SNEGSKA (reference sequence).

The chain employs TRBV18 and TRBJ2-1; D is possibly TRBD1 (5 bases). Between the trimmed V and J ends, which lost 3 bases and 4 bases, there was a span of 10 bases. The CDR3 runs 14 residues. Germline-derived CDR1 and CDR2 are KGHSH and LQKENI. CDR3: CASSPTDKYNEQFF. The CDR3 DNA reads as TGTGCCAGCTCACCCACGGACAAGTACAATGAGCAGTTCTTC.

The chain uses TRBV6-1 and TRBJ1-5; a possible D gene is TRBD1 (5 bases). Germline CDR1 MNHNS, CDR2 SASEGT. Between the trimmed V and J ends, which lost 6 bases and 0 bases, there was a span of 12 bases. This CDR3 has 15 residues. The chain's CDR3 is CASRHRQFSNQPQHF. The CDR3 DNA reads TGTGCCAGCAGACATCGACAGTTTAGCAATCAGCCCCAGCATTTT.

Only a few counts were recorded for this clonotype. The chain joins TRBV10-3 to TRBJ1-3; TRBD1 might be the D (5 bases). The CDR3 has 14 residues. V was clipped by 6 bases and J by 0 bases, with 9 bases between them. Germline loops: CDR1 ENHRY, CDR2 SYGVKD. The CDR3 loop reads CAISRDFSGNTIYF. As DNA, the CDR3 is TGTGCCATCAGCAGGGACTTCTCTGGAAACACCATATATTTT.

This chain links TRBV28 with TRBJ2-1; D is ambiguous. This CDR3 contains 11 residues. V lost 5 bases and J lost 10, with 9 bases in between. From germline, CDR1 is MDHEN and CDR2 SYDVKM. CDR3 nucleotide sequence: TGTGCCAGCAGTAGCACACCCGAGCAGTTCTTC. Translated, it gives CASSSTPEQFF.

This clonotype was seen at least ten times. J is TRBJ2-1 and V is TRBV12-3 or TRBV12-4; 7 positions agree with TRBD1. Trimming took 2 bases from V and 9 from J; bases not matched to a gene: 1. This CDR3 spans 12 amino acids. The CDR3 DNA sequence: TGTGCCAGCAGTTTATCAGGGGGTGAGCAGTTCTTC. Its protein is CASSLSGGEQFF.

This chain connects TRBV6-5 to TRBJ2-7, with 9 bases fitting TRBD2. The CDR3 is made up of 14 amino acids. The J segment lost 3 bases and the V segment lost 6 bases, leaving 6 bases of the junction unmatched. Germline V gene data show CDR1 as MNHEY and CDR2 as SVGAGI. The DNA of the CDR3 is TGTGCCAGCAGCCGGCTTAGCGGGAGCTACGAGCAGTACTTC. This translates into CASSRLSGSYEQYF.

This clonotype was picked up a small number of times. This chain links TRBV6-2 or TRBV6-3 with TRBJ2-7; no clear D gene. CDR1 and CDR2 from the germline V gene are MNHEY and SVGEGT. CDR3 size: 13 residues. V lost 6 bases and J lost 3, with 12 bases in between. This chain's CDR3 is CASSPTVFYEQYV. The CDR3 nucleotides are TGTGCCAGCAGCCCGACGGTCTTCTACGAGCAGTACGTC.

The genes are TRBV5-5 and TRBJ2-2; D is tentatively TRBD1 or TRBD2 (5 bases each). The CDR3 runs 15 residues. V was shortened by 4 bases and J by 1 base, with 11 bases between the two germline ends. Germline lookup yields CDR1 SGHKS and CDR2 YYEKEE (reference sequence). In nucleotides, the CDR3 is TGTGCCAGCAGCCGGGACCCTCAGAACACCGGGGAGCTGTTTTTT. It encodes CASSRDPQNTGELFF.

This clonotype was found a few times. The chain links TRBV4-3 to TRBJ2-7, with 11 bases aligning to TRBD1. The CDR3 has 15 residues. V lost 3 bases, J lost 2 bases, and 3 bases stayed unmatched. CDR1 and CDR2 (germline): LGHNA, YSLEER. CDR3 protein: CASSHGTGGAYEQYF. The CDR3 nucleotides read TGCGCCAGCAGCCACGGGACAGGGGGTGCCTACGAGCAGTACTTC.

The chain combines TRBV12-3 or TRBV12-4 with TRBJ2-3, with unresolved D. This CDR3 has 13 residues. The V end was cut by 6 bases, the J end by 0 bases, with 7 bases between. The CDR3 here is CASSAYSTDTQYF. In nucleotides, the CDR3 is TGTGCCAGCAGCGCATACAGCACAGATACGCAGTATTTT.